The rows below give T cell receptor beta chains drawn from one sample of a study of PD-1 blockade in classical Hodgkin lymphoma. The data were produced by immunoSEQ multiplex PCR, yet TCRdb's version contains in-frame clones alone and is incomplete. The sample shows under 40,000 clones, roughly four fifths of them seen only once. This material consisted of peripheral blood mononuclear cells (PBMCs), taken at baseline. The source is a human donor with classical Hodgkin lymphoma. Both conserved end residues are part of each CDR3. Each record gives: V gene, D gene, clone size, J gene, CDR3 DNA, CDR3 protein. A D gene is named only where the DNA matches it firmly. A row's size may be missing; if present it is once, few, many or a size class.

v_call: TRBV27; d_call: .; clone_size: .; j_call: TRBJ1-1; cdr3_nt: TGTGCCAGCAGTTTAAGCAGGGAGGACGTCGGAGCTTTCTTT; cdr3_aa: CASSLSREDVGAFF
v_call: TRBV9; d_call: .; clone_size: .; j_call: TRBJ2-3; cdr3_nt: TGTGCCAGCAGCGTAGTGAGCGACACAGATACGCAGTATTTT; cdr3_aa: CASSVVSDTDTQYF
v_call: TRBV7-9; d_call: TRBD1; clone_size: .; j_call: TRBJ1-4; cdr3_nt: TGTGCCAGCAGCCACAGGGGAGCTAATGAAAAACTGTTTTTT; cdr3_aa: CASSHRGANEKLFF
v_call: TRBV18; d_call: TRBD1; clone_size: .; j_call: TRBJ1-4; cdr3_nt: TGTGCCAGCTCGCGCGGGGCAGGGACAGGAAATGAAAAACTGTTTTTT; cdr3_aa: CASSRGAGTGNEKLFF
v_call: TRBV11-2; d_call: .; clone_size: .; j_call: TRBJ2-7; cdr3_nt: TGTGCCAGCAGCTTACAATGGACAGCTCATTCGCGGAAATTCTACGAGCAGTACTTC; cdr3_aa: CASSLQWTAHSRKFYEQYF
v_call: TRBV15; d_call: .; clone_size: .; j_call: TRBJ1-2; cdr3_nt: TGTGCCACCAGCAGAGATATAGTCCAGGCATATGGCTACACCTTC; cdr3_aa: CATSRDIVQAYGYTF
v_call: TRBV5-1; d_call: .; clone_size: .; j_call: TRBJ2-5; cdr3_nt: TGCGCCAGCAGCTTGGCCGTGGGGGGGGCCCCACAAGAGACCCAGTACTTC; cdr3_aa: CASSLAVGGAPQETQYF
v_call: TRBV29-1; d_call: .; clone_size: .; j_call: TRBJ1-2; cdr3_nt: TGCAGCGTCATCAGGGGCCGGGGCTACACCTTC; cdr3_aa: CSVIRGRGYTF
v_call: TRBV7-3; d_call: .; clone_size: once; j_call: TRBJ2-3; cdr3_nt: TGTGCCAGCAGCCACATCCACACAGATACGCAGTATTTT; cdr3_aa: CASSHIHTDTQYF
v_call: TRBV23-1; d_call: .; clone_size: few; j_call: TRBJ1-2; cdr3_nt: TGCGCCAGCCGGGCCCCAAGGGGAAGGGACTATGGCTACACCTTC; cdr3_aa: CASRAPRGRDYGYTF
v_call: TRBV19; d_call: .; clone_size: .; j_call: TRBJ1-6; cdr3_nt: TGTGCCAGTAGTAAGTCGCAGGCCCAGTTAGTCAATTCACCCCTCCACTTT; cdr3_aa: CASSKSQAQLVNSPLHF
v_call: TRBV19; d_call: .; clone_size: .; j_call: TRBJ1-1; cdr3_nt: TGTGCCACGGGGCGGGCAGGAAGAAACACTGAAGCTTTCTTT; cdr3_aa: CATGRAGRNTEAFF
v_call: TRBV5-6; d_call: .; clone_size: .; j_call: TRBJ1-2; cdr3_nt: TGTGCCAGCAGCTTGCTCGAAGGAATCTATGGCTACACCTTC; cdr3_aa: CASSLLEGIYGYTF
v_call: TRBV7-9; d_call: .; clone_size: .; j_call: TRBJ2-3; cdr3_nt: TGTGCCAGCAGCCTAGCCCCAGATACGCAGTATTTT; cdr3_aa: CASSLAPDTQYF
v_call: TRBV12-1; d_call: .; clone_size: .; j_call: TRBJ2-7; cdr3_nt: TGTGCCAGCAGCTCCGACGGAAAACAGACCTACGAGCAGTACTTC; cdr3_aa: CASSSDGKQTYEQYF
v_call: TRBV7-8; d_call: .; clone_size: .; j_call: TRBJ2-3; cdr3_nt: TGTGCCAGCAGCCTTGACATAGTCATTTCAGATACGCAGTATTTT; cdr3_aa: CASSLDIVISDTQYF
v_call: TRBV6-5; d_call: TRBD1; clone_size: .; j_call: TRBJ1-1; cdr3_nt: TGTGCCAGCAGTTACGGGACAGGGGGAGGGAACACTGAAGCTTTCTTT; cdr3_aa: CASSYGTGGGNTEAFF
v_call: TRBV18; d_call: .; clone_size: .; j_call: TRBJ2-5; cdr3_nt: TGTGCCAGCTCACCCCAATCTCACTCCAATTTTCAAGAGACCCAGTACTTC; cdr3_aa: CASSPQSHSNFQETQYF
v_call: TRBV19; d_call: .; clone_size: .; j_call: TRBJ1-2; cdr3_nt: TGTGCCAGTAGTATAGTCAGCAACCTCTATGGCTACACCTTC; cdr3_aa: CASSIVSNLYGYTF
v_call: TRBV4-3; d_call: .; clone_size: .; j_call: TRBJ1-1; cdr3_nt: TGCGCCAGCAGCCAAGACGTCGGCAGGGTGGTCCCGAACACTGAAGCTTTCTTT; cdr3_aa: CASSQDVGRVVPNTEAFF
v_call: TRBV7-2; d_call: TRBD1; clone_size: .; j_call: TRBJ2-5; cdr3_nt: TGTGCCAGCAGCTTTTCAGGGGGAGAGACCCAGTACTTC; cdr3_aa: CASSFSGGETQYF
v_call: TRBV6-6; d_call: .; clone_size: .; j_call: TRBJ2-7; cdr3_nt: TGTGCCAGCAGTTCACAGGGTAACGAGCAGTACTTC; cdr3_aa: CASSSQGNEQYF
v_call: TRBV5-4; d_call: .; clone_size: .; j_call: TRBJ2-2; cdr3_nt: TGTGCCAGCAGCTTGGGGTCCGGGACCGTTAACACCGGGGAGCTGTTTTTT; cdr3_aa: CASSLGSGTVNTGELFF
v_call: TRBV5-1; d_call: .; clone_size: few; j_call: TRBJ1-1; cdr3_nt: TGCGCCAGCAGCTTGGACAGGGTAGGGACTGAAGCTTTCTTT; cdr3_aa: CASSLDRVGTEAFF
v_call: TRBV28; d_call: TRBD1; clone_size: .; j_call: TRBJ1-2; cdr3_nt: TGTGCCAGCAGTTCCGGACAGGGGGATGGCTACACCTTC; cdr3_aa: CASSSGQGDGYTF
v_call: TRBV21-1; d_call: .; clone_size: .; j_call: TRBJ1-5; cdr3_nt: TGTGCCAGCAGAGGGACAGGGGGTCAGCCCCAGCATTTT; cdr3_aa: CASRGTGGQPQHF
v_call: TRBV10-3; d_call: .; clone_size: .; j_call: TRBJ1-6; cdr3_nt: TGTGCCATCAGTGAGGAGGGATCAAATTCACCCCTCCACTTT; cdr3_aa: CAISEEGSNSPLHF
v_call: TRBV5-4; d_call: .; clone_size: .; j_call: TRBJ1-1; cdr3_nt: TGTGCCATTCCTGGGTCGTCAGCGAGAAATAGGAACACTGAAGCTTTCTTT; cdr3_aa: CAIPGSSARNRNTEAFF
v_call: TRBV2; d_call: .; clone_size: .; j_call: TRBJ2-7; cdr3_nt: TGTGCCAGTCCGAAGTGGGACGAGCAGTACTTC; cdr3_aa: CASPKWDEQYF
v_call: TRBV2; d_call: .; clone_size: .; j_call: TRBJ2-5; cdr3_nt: TGTGCCAGCCAATTACAGGGCCAAGAGACCCAGTACTTC; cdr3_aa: CASQLQGQETQYF
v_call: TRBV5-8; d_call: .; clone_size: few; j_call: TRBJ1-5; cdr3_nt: TGTGCCAGCAGCTTTGGTCGTGGCAGGGAAGGCTGGGCCAATCAGCCCCAGCATTTT; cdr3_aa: CASSFGRGREGWANQPQHF
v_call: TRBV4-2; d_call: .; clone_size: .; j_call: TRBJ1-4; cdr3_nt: TGTGCCAGCAGCCAAGAATACCGGGTGGGTGAAAAACTGTTTTTT; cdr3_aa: CASSQEYRVGEKLFF
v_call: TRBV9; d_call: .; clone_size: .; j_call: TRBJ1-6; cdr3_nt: TGTGCCAGCAGCGGGAATGTTAATTCACCCCTCCACTTT; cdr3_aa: CASSGNVNSPLHF
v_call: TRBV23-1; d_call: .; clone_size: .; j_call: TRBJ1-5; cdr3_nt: TGCGCCAGCAGTCAATCACAGGTCAAGCGCTATAGCAATCAGCCCCAGCATTTT; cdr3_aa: CASSQSQVKRYSNQPQHF
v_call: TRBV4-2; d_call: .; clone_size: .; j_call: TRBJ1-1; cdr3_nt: TGTGCCAGCAGTCGGGTGGAGGGTCGCGCTGAAGCTTTCTTT; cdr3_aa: CASSRVEGRAEAFF
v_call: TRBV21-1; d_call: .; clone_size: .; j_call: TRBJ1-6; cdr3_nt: TGTGCCAGCAGCAAAGGGGACCTTTGTTGGACAGGGGGAAGCTCCTATAATTCACCCCTCCACTTT; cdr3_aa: CASSKGDLCWTGGSSYNSPLHF
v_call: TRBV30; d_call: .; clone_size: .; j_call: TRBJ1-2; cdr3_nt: TGTGCCTGGAGTGTGGGTCCCGTTCTTGGCTACACCTTC; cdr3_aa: CAWSVGPVLGYTF